Shown below are 14 T cell receptor beta chains from a single sample sequenced in a study of blood T cell repertoires in COVID-19. This table comes from immunoSEQ multiplex PCR, and its TCRdb copy is limited to in-frame clones, with some not included. The sample has roughly 150,000 clones; 81% are singletons. Material: PBMCs or T cells enriched from blood (not recorded which). The source of these receptors is a woman between 40 and 55 years old with acute COVID-19.

The chain couples TRBV18 to TRBJ2-7, with D maybe TRBD2 (6 bases). This CDR3 region has 14 residues. V lost 2 bases, J lost 3 bases, and 11 bases lay in between. The germline CDR1 and CDR2 sequences are KGHSH and LQKENI. The CDR3 reads CASSPGGIGYEQYV. CDR3 bases: TGTGCCAGCTCACCAGGGGGGATCGGCTACGAGCAGTACGTC.

Here the CDR3 DNA reads TGCGCCAGCAGCGGTTCGACAGGGGGCACCGGGGAGCTGTTTTTT. It specifies CASSGSTGGTGELFF. The chain recombines TRBV5-1 with TRBJ2-2, with 9 bases matching TRBD1. Germline CDR1 is SGHRS and CDR2 is YFSETQ. J gave up 4 bases and V 4 bases, and 5 bases lay outside the gene matches. The CDR3 runs to 15 residues.

The chain couples TRBV19 to TRBJ1-1; D is perhaps TRBD1 (5 bases). The V gene's germline CDR1 is LNHDA and CDR2 SQIVND (reference sequence). This CDR3 contains 12 residues. V lost 3 bases to trimming and J lost 10 bases, with 12 bases between them. The CDR3 sequence is CASSIGYQGAFF. In nucleotides, the CDR3 is TGTGCCAGTAGTATTGGGTATCAGGGAGCTTTCTTT. Full variable domain (missing parts from reference TRBV19 and TRBJ1-1): DGGITQSPKYLFRKEGQNVTLSCEQNLNHDAMYWYRQDPGQGLRLIYYSQIVNDFQKGDIAEGYSVSREKKESFPLTVTSAQKNPTAFYLCASSIGYQGAFFGQGTRLTVV.

V and J are TRBV19 and TRBJ1-4; TRBD1 agrees at 9 bases. The CDR3 loop spans 16 amino acids. The V and J ends lost 6 bases and 3 bases, in that order; junction bases with no gene match: 8. The germline gives CDR1 LNHDA, CDR2 SQIVND (reference sequence). The CDR3 reads CASRRQGGLANEKLFF. The CDR3 region has the DNA TGTGCCAGTAGGAGACAGGGGGGTTTGGCTAATGAAAAACTGTTTTTT.

This sequence joins TRBV19 and TRBJ2-5; tentatively, D is TRBD1 (5 bases). The CDR3 consists of 17 residues. The V end lost 2 bases, the J end lost 3 bases, and 19 bases lay between the germline ends. Germline CDR1 is LNHDA and CDR2 is SQIVND (reference sequence). Written as DNA, the CDR3 is TGTGCCAGTAGTATATCCCTCGGGTGGCAGGGTAAAGAGACCCAGTACTTC. As protein: CASSISLGWQGKETQYF.

This chain uses TRBV7-2 with TRBJ2-1; 9 nucleotides line up with TRBD2. The CDR3 loop spans 16 amino acids. The germline CDR1 and CDR2 sequences are SGHTA and FQGNSA. V shed 1 base, J shed 10 bases, and the junction held 11 bases outside the gene matches. CDR3 in DNA: TGTGCCAGCAGCTTAGGTGGCCGCGGGAGGGCAATAGAGCAGTTCTTC. Its translation: CASSLGGRGRAIEQFF.

This clone has a single count. The chain carries TRBV18 and TRBJ1-2, with 8 bases fitting TRBD1. V trimming: 6 bases; J trimming: 8 bases; junction bases outside the gene matches: 11. Germline V gene sequence: CDR1 KGHSH, CDR2 LQKENI. CDR3 length: 14 residues. In DNA, the CDR3 is TGTGCCAGCTCCCCTTTGGACAGGGTCGGGGGCTACACCTTC. It encodes CASSPLDRVGGYTF.

The rearrangement uses TRBV6-5 and TRBJ1-2; 9 nucleotides match TRBD1. The CDR3 is 15 residues long. Germline CDR1 MNHEY, CDR2 SVGAGI. V trimming: 8 bases; J trimming: 8 bases; junction bases outside the gene matches: 15. CDR3 sequence: CASRPGGTGSDGYTF. The CDR3 DNA is TGTGCCAGCCGGCCGGGCGGGACAGGGAGTGACGGCTACACCTTC.

This clone was recorded once. This rearrangement joins TRBV5-6 to TRBJ2-5, with 10 bases lining up with TRBD1. Trimming took 2 bases from V and 5 from J; bases not matched to a gene: 9. Germline lookup yields CDR1 SGHDT and CDR2 YYEEEE. The CDR3 loop spans 16 amino acids. The CDR3 sequence is CASSLSRDRGRETQYF. CDR3 coding DNA: TGTGCCAGCAGCTTATCCCGGGACAGGGGAAGGGAGACCCAGTACTTC.

This chain joins TRBV7-9 and TRBJ2-2; 11 nucleotides match TRBD2. There are 17 residues in the CDR3. Per the germline V gene, CDR1 is SEHNR and CDR2 is FQNEAQ (reference sequence). The junction had 11 bases not matched to a gene; V was cut back by 5 bases and J by 6 bases. This CDR3 is CASSISLAGGFPGELFF. CDR3 nucleotides: TGTGCCAGCAGCATCTCCCTAGCGGGAGGTTTCCCCGGGGAGCTGTTTTTT. Full variable domain (outside the CDR3, taken from reference TRBV7-9 and TRBJ2-2): DTGVSQNPRHKITKRGQNVTFRCDPISEHNRLYWYRQTLGQGPEFLTYFQNEAQLEKSRLLSDRFSAERPKGSFSTLEIQRTEQGDSAMYLCASSISLAGGFPGELFFGEGSRLTVL.

The CDR3 DNA reads TGTGCCAGCAGTAGTGGGACTACACTTCATGCAGATACGCAGTATTTT. It is translated as CASSSGTTLHADTQYF. The J gene is TRBJ2-3, the V gene TRBV3-1 (or the pseudogene TRBV3-2); 7 positions agree with TRBD2. This CDR3 region has 16 residues. With V trimmed by 6 bases and J by 4 bases, 13 bases remained unmatched. Germline V gives CDR1 LGHDT, CDR2 YNNKEL (reference sequence).

The CDR3 here is CASSSAGTSNTGELFF. Here the CDR3 DNA reads TGTGCCAGCAGTTCAGCCGGGACTAGCAACACCGGGGAGCTGTTTTTT. The chain employs TRBV5-4 and TRBJ2-2; 9 nucleotides align to TRBD2. Germline CDR1 is SGHNT and CDR2 is YYREEE (reference sequence). V lost 5 bases, J lost 2 bases, and 7 bases stayed unmatched. The CDR3 sequence is 16 residues long.

The V gene is TRBV24-1, the J gene TRBJ1-1; 8 bases line up with TRBD1. This CDR3 has 15 residues. The V and J ends lost 5 bases and 4 bases, in that order; junction bases with no gene match: 8. Germline CDR1 reads KGHDR; CDR2 reads SFDVKD. CDR3 in amino acids: CATSGPGGASTEAFF. CDR3 nucleotides: TGTGCCACCAGTGGCCCAGGGGGCGCTTCCACTGAAGCTTTCTTT.

V usage is TRBV5-1 and J usage is TRBJ2-3; no firm D call. CDR3 size: 15 residues. CDR1 is SGHRS, CDR2 YFSETQ, per germline. The V gene lost 2 bases and the J gene lost 3 bases, with 13 bases spanning the gap. The CDR3 region has the DNA TGCGCCAGCAGCTTACGCCAGACTTATACAGATACGCAGTATTTT. Translating it yields CASSLRQTYTDTQYF.